Following are 4 T cell receptor beta chains from one sample sequenced in a study of human CD8 memory T cell subsets. Libraries targeted TCR beta using 5' RACE with UMIs. TCRdb reprocessed the 5' RACE reads and reports one entry per CDR3 protein, with no DNA. This listing includes fewer than 20,000 distinct CDR3 sequences. The sequenced sample consisted of CD8+ T cells from PBMCs. The source is a human donor in good health.

The chain combines TRBV2 with TRBJ2-5; as DNA is missing, the TRBD1 call by TCRdb cannot be tested. Per germline, CDR1 SNHLY and CDR2 FYNNEI. The CDR3 length is 15 residues. The CDR3: CASSALAEQGETQYF.

The chain carries TRBV6-6 and TRBJ2-4; TCRdb outputs TRBD2, but without DNA this stays unchecked. Germline V CDR1 and CDR2: MNHNY, SVGAGI (reference sequence). CDR3 length equals 17 residues. The CDR3 is CASSLTTSGSNKNIQYF.

V and J are TRBV10-3 and TRBJ1-1; TCRdb returns TRBD1, unconfirmable since there is no DNA. The CDR3 loop spans 18 amino acids. The germline gives CDR1 ENHRY, CDR2 SYGVKD. This chain's CDR3 is CAISEPDRGRTLGTEAFF.

This chain joins TRBV5-4 and TRBJ2-3; TCRdb's assignment of TRBD2 cannot be checked, as there is no DNA. Germline V gene lookup returns CDR1 SGHNT and CDR2 YYREEE (reference sequence). The CDR3 extends over 15 amino acids. The CDR3 spells CASSLAGGGADTQYF. Combining the CDR3 with reference TRBV5-4 and TRBJ2-3 gives the whole variable domain ETGVTQSPTHLIKTRGQQVTLRCSSQSGHNTVSWYQQALGQGPQFIFQYYREEENGRGNFPPRFSGLQFPNYSSELNVNALELDDSALYLCASSLAGGGADTQYFGPGTRLTVL.